Listed here are 4 T cell receptor beta chains from one sample, sequenced in a study of glioma-infiltrating T cells. Amplification of TCR alpha and beta CDR3 regions from RNA used iRepertoire nested multiplex PCR. MiXCR, applied by TCRdb to the multiplex PCR reads, yields one record per CDR3 protein. The sample shows approximately 89,000 distinct CDR3 sequences, around a quarter of them seen only once. The sequencing input was glioma tissue, nonneoplastic brain tissue, or PBMCs (not recorded which). The receptors shown here come from a human donor with low-grade glioma or glioblastoma, undergoing nonglioma brain surgery, or in good health (not recorded which).

The table lists this clonotype with many counts. The chain combines TRBV2 with TRBJ1-6, with D perhaps matching TRBD1 (5 bases). Trimming removed 8 bases at V and 7 bases at J, with 9 bases between. Germline V gene sequence: CDR1 SNHLY, CDR2 FYNNEI. CDR3 length: 12 residues. CDR3 bases: TGTGCCAGCGGAAGACAGAATTCACCCCTCCACTTT. Its translation is CASGRQNSPLHF.

This clonotype was found a few times. V usage is TRBV2 and J usage is TRBJ2-7; a possible D gene is TRBD2 (6 bases). Germline V gene sequence: CDR1 SNHLY, CDR2 FYNNEI. V shed 4 bases and J shed 3 bases, with 13 bases lying between them. CDR3 length: 14 residues. The CDR3 sequence is CASSVERGLYEQYF. CDR3 DNA: TGTGCCAGCAGTGTCGAACGGGGACTCTACGAGCAGTACTTC. Drawing the rest from reference TRBV2 and TRBJ2-7, the complete variable domain is EPEVTQTPSHQVTQMGQEVILRCVPISNHLYFYWYRQILGQKVEFLVSFYNNEISEKSEIFDDQFSVERPDGSNFTLKIRSTKLEDSAMYFCASSVERGLYEQYFGPGTRLTVT.

This chain links TRBV27 with TRBJ1-2; possible D gene TRBD1, 6 bases. This CDR3 spans 14 amino acids. CDR1 MNHEY and CDR2 SMNVEV come from the germline V gene (reference sequence). Trimming shortened V by 8 bases and J by 6 bases, and 19 bases separated the two germline ends. CDR3 DNA sequence: TGTGCCAGCGGACGGACAGTAAATAGTAATGGCTACACCTTC. Amino acid sequence: CASGRTVNSNGYTF.

The chain uses TRBV4-2 and TRBJ2-7; TRBD2 matches at 14 bases. Looked up from germline, CDR1 is LGHNA and CDR2 is YNFKEQ. The V and J ends lost 4 bases and 7 bases, in that order; junction bases with no gene match: 15. The CDR3 sequence is 18 residues long. The CDR3, as DNA: TGTGCCAGCAGCCCCCCCAACCGACTAGCGGGAGGGCCGGGGGAGCAGTACTTC. It is translated as CASSPPNRLAGGPGEQYF.